This T cell receptor (beta chain) was found in a study of control samples from healthy donors and cancer patients. TCRdb keeps only in-frame clones here, not all; method: immunoSEQ multiplex PCR. The sample records about 83,000 clones, 91% being singletons. The germline V gene has CDR1 SGHRS and CDR2 YFSETQ. The V end lost 0 bases, the J end lost 1 base, and 8 bases lay between the germline ends. The CDR3 sequence is 15 residues long. This clone was counted only a few times. The sample consisted of blood. The rearrangement uses TRBV5-1 and TRBJ1-5, with a tentative D call TRBD1 (5 bases). The sequence was collected from a man aged 50 or older in good health. The DNA for the CDR3 is TGCGCCAGCAGCTTGGAGGGGCTAAGCAATCAGCCCCAGCATTTT. It encodes CASSLEGLSNQPQHF.